These 6 T cell receptor beta chains share one sample of origin, sequenced in a study of vaccination effects on CD4 cells after COVID-19. Sequencing followed a ViraFEST assay step that expanded antigen-specific CD4+ T cells with viral peptide pools. Cultured cells yielded isolated CD4+ T cells after more than nine days. Antigens for these TCRs are unknown. Measured with immunoSEQ multiplex PCR; TCRdb has only the in-frame clones, and not every one. Counted here are under 85,000 clones, about 70% occurring once; the ten biggest clones make up 1.5% to 2%. Sequencing was performed on CD4+ T cells from PBMCs cultured with HCoV-229E spike peptides, taken before COVID-19 vaccination. The receptor source for this set is a human donor who received a COVID-19 vaccine.

The gene calls are TRBV9 and TRBJ1-1; 7 bases map to TRBD1. Trimming at V came to 0 bases and at J to 4 bases, leaving 9 bases not matched to a gene. The V gene's germline CDR1 is SGDLS and CDR2 YYNGEE. The CDR3 contains 16 residues. The CDR3 bases are TGTGCCAGCAGCGTAGGTGGGGCAGGGGGAGCCACTGAAGCTTTCTTT. This encodes CASSVGGAGGATEAFF. The full variable domain, completed using reference TRBV9 and TRBJ1-1, is DSGVTQTPKHLITATGQRVTLRCSPRSGDLSVYWYQQSLDQGLQFLIQYYNGEERAKGNILERFSAQQFPDLHSELNLSSLELGDSALYFCASSVGGAGGATEAFFGQGTRLTVV.

The gene calls are TRBV28 and TRBJ1-4; 8 bases agree with TRBD1. Trimming took 5 bases from V and 8 from J; bases not matched to a gene: 7. Germline V CDR1 and CDR2: MDHEN, SYDVKM. The CDR3 covers 14 residues. CDR3 protein: CASSTGGTGEKLFF. The CDR3 DNA follows: TGTGCCAGCAGTACAGGGGGGACTGGGGAAAAACTGTTTTTT.

The genes are TRBV21-1 and TRBJ2-7; the table calls TRBD1, which could not be checked here. TRBV21-1 is shown as a pseudogene. The CDR3 loop spans 20 amino acids. CDR3 loop: CASSKALRDKTYCNSYEQYV. In DNA, the CDR3 is TGTGCCAGCAGCAAAGCGCTCAGGGACAAAACATATTGCAACTCCTACGAGCAGTACGTC.

The chain uses TRBV2 and TRBJ2-5; TRBD1 agrees at 11 bases. The CDR3 has 16 amino acids. V lost 6 bases, J lost 4 bases, and 10 bases stayed unmatched. The germline CDR1 and CDR2 sequences are SNHLY and FYNNEI. In DNA form, the CDR3 reads TGTGCCAGCAGCCGTAGGGGACAGGGGGGTTTAGAGACCCAGTACTTC. This sequence encodes CASSRRGQGGLETQYF.

The chain has TRBV10-3 and TRBJ2-3; D is possibly TRBD1 or TRBD2 (5 bases each). Trimming cost V 0 bases and J 1 base, with 5 bases left between them. This CDR3 has 14 residues. From germline, CDR1 is ENHRY and CDR2 SYGVKD. The CDR3 protein is CAISESGGTDTQYF. The CDR3 DNA is TGTGCCATCAGTGAGTCGGGGGGCACAGATACGCAGTATTTT.

The chain is built from TRBV3-1 (or the pseudogene TRBV3-2) and TRBJ2-5; tentative D call: TRBD2 (5 bases). The ends were cut back, 1 base at V and 2 bases at J, with 11 bases in the middle. In germline, CDR1 is LGHDT, CDR2 YNNKEL (reference sequence). The CDR3 runs to 15 residues. The CDR3 DNA is TGTGCCAGCAGCCAAGTACTAGAGCCGCAAGAGACCCAGTACTTC. It specifies CASSQVLEPQETQYF.